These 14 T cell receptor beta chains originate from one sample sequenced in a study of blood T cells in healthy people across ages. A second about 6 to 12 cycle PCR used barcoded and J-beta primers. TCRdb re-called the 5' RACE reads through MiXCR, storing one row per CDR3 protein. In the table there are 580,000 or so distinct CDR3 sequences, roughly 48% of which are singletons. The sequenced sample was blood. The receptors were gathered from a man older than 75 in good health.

In DNA, the CDR3 is TGTGCCAGCAGCCTACAGGACTTCTACAATGAGCAGTACTTC. It codes for CASSLQDFYNEQYF. The J gene is TRBJ2-1, the V gene TRBV5-5; either TRBD1 or TRBD2 may supply D (5 bases each). The DNA matches TRBJ2-7 better at its end, which makes the J call doubtful. Germline V lookup: CDR1 SGHKS, CDR2 YYEKEE (reference sequence). CDR3 length: 14 residues.

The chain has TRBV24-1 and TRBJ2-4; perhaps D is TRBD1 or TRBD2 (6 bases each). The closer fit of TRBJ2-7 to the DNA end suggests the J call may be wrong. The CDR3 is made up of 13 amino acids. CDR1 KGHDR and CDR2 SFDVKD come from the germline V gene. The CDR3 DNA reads TGTGCCACCAGTGATGGGGGGCACTACGAGCAGTACTTC. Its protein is CATSDGGHYEQYF.

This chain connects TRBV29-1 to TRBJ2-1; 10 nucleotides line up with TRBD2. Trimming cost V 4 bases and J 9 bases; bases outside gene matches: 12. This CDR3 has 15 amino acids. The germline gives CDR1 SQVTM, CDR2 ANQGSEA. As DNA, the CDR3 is TGCAGCGTTGCGTCGTTAGCGGGAGGTAGGGGTGAGCAGTTCTTC. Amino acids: CSVASLAGGRGEQFF.

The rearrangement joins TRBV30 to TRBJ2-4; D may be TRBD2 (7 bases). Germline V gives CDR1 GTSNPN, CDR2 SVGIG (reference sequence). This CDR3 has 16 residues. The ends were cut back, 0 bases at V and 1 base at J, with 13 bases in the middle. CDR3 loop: CAWSVGGGSAKNIQYF. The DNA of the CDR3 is TGTGCCTGGAGTGTAGGGGGGGGATCGGCCAAAAACATTCAGTACTTC.

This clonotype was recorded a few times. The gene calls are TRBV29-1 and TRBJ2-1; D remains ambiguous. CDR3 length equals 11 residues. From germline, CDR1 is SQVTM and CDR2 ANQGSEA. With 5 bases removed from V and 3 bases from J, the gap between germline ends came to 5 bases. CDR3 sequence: CSVYNYNEQFF. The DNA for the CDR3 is TGCAGCGTTTATAACTACAATGAGCAGTTCTTC.

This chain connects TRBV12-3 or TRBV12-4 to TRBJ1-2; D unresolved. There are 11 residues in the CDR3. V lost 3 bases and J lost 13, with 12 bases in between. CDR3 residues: CASSLEGTSTF. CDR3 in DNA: TGTGCCAGCAGTTTGGAGGGAACGAGCACCTTC.

The CDR3 is CSVGKDNRAYEQFF. The CDR3 nucleotides are TGCAGCGTTGGGAAGGACAATAGGGCCTACGAGCAGTTCTTC. The V and J genes are TRBV29-1 and TRBJ2-1; weak D call: TRBD1 (5 bases). Deletions cut 4 bases from V and 10 bases from J, with 20 bases between. CDR1 SQVTM and CDR2 ANQGSEA come from the germline V gene. This CDR3 has 14 amino acids.

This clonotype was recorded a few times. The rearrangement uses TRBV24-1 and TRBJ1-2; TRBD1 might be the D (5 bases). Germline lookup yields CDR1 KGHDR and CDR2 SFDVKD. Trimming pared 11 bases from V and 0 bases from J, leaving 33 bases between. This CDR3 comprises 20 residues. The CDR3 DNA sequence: TGTGCCAGACTCTCGGGCAGGGTGGTGTGTATGATTATGTCTAACTATGGCTACACCTTC. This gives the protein CARLSGRVVCMIMSNYGYTF.

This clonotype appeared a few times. The CDR3 DNA sequence: TGCGCCAGCAGCTTGGCCCCGGGGGGGGACACAGATACGCAGTATTTT. This gives the protein CASSLAPGGDTDTQYF. The rearrangement links TRBV5-1 to TRBJ2-3; TRBD2 matches 8 bases. The CDR3 has 16 residues. The germline V gene has CDR1 SGHRS and CDR2 YFSETQ. Germline trimming cut 0 bases from V and 2 bases from J; bases unmatched to any gene: 5.

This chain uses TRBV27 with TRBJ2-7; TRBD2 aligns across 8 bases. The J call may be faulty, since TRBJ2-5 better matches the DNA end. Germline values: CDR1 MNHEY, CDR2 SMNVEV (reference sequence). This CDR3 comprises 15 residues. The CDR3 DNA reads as TGTGCCAGCAGTTTAGTAGCGGGGATAGGGGAGACCCAGTACTTC. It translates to CASSLVAGIGETQYF.

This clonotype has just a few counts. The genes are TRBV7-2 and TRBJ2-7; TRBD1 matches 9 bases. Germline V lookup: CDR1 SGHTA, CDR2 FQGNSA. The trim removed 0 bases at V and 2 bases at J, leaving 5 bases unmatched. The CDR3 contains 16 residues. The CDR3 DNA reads TGTGCCAGCAGCTTAGCTTGGGGACAGGGTACCTACGAGCAGTACTTC. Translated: CASSLAWGQGTYEQYF.

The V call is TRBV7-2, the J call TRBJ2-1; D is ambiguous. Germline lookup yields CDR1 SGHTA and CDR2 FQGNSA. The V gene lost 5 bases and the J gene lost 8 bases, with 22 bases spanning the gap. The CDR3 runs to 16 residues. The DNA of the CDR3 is TGTGCCAGCAGCGCCCAACCCCCGGGCATGCGACATGAGCAGTTCTTC. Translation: CASSAQPPGMRHEQFF. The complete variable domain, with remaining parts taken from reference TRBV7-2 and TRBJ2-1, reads GAGVSQSPSNKVTEKGKDVELRCDPISGHTALYWYRQSLGQGLEFLIYFQGNSAPDKSGLPSDRFSAERTGGSVSTLTIQRTQQEDSAVYLCASSAQPPGMRHEQFFGPGTRLTVL.

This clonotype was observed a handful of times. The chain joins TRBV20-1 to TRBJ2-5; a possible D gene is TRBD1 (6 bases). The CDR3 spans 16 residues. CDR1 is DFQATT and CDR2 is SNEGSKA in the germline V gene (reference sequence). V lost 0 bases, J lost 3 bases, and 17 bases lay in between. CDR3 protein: CSARDPGTSTEETQYF. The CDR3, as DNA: TGCAGTGCTAGAGATCCGGGGACAAGTACAGAAGAGACCCAGTACTTC.

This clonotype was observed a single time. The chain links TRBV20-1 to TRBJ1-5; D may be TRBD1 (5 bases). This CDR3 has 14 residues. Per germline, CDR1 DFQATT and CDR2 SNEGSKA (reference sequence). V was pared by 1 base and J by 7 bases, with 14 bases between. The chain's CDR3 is CSARGRDPNQPQHF. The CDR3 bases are TGCAGTGCTAGAGGCAGGGACCCAAACCAGCCCCAGCATTTT.